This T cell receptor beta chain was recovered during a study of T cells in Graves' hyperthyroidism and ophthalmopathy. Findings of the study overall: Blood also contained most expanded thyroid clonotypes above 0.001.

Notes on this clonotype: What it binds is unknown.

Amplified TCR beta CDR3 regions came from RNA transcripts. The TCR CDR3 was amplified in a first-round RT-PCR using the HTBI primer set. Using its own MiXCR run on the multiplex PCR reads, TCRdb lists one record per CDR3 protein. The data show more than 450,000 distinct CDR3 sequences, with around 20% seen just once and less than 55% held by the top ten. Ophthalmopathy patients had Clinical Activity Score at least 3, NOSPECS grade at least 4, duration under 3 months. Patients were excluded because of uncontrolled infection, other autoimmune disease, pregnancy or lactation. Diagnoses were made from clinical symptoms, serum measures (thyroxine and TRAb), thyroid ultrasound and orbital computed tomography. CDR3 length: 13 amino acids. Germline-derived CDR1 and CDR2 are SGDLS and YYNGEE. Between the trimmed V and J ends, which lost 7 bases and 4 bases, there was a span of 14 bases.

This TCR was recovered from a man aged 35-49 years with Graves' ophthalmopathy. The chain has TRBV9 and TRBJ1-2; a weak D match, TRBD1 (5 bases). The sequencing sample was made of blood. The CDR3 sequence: CASGTPGPYGYTF. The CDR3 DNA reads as TGTGCCAGCGGGACTCCCGGCCCCTATGGCTACACCTTC.